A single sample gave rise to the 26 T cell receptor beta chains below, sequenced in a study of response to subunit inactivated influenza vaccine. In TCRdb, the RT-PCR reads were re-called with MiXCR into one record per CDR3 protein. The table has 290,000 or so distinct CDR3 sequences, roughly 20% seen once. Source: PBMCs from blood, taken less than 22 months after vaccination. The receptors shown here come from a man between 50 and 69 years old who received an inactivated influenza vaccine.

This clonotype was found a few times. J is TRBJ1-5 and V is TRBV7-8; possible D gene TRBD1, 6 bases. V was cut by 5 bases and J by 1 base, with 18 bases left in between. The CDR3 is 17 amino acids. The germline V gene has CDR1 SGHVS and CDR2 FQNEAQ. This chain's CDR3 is CASSPSGGGRSNQPQHF. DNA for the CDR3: TGTGCCAGCAGCCCCTCTGGGGGCGGGAGGAGCAATCAGCCCCAGCATTTT.

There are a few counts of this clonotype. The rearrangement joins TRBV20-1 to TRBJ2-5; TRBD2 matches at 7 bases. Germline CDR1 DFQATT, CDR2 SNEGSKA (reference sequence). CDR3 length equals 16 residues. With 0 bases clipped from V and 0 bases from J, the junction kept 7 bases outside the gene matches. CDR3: CSARDRRGWYQETQYF. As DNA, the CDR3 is TGCAGTGCTAGAGATAGGCGGGGGTGGTACCAAGAGACCCAGTACTTC.

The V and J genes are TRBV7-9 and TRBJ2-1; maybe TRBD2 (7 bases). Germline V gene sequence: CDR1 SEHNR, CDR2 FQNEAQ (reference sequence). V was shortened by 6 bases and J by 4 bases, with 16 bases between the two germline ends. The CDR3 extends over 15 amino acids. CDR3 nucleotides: TGTGCCAGCAGACTCGAAGGGGGGGCTTACAATGAGCAGTTCTTC. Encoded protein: CASRLEGGAYNEQFF.

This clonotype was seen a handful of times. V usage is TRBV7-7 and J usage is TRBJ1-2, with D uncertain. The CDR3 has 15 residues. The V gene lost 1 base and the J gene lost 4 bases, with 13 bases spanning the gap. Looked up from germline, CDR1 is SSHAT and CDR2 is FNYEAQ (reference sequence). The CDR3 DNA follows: TGTGCCAGCAGCTTAGGCCCGACTAAGAGCTATGGCTACACCTTC. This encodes CASSLGPTKSYGYTF.

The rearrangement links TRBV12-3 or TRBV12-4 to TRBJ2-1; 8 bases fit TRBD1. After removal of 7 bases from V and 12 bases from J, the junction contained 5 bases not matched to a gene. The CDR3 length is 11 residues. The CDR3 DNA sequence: TGTGCCAGCACCCGACAGGGGTGGCAGTTCTTC. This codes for CASTRQGWQFF.

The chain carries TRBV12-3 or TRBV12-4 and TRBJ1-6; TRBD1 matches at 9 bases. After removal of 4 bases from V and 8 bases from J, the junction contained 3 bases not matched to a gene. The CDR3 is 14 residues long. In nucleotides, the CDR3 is TGTGCCAGCAGTTCCCGACAGGGGGATTCACCCCTCCACTTT. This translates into CASSSRQGDSPLHF.

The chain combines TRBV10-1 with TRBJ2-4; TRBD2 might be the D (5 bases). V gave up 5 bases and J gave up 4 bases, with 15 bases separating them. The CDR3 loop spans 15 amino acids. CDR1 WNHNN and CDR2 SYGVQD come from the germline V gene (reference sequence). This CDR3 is CASSPGVSPKNIQYF. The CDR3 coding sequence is TGCGCCAGCAGTCCCGGGGTCAGTCCAAAAAACATTCAGTACTTC.

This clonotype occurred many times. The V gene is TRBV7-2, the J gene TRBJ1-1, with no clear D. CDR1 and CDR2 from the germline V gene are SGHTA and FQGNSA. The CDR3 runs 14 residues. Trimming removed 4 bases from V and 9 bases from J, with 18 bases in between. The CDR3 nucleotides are TGTGCCAGCAGCTGGAACAGTAACCTAAAGCAAGCTTTCTTT. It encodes CASSWNSNLKQAFF. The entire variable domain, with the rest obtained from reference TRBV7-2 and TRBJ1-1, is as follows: GAGVSQSPSNKVTEKGKDVELRCDPISGHTALYWYRQSLGQGLEFLIYFQGNSAPDKSGLPSDRFSAERTGGSVSTLTIQRTQQEDSAVYLCASSWNSNLKQAFFGQGTRLTVV.

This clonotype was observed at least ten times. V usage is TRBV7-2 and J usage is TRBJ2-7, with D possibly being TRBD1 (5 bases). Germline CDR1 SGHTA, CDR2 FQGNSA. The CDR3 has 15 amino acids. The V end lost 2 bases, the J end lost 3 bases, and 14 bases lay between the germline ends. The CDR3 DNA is TGTGCCAGCAGCTTACAAGGGGCGCGAGGCTACGAGCAGTACTTC. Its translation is CASSLQGARGYEQYF.

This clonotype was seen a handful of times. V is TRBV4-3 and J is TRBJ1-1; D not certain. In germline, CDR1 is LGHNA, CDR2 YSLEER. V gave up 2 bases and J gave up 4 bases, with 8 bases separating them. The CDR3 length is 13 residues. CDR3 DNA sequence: TGCGCCAGCAGCCAATCCGAGACCACTGAAGCTTTCTTT. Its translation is CASSQSETTEAFF.

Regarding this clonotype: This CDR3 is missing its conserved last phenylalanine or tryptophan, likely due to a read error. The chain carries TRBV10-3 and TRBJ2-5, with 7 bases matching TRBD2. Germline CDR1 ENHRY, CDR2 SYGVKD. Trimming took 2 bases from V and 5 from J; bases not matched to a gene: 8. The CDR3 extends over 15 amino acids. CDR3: CAISEQGGGRETQYV. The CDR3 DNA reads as TGTGCCATCAGTGAGCAGGGCGGGGGTCGGGAGACCCAGTACGTC.

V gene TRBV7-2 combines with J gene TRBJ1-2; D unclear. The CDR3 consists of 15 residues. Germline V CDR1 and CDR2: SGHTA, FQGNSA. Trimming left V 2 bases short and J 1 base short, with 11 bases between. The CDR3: CASSLIRGNNYGYTF. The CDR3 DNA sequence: TGTGCCAGCAGCTTAATCCGCGGCAATAACTATGGCTACACCTTC.

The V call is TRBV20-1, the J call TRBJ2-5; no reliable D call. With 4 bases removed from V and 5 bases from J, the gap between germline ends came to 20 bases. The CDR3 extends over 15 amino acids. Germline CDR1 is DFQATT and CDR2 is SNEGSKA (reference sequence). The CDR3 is CSATIRPGPRETQYF. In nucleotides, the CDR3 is TGCAGTGCTACCATCCGGCCAGGCCCGCGGGAGACCCAGTACTTC.

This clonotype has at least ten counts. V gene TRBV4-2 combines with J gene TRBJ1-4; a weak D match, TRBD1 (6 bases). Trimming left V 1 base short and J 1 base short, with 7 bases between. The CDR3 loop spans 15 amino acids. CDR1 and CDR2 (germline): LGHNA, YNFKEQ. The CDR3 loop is CASSQGTETNEKLFF. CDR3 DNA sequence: TGTGCCAGCAGCCAAGGGACAGAAACTAATGAAAAACTGTTTTTT.

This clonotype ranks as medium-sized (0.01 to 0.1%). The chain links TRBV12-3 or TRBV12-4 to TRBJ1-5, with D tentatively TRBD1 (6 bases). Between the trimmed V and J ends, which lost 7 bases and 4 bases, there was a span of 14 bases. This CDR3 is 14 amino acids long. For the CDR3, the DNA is TGTGCCAGCACCATGAAGAGGGGGAATCAGCCCCAGCATTTT. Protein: CASTMKRGNQPQHF.

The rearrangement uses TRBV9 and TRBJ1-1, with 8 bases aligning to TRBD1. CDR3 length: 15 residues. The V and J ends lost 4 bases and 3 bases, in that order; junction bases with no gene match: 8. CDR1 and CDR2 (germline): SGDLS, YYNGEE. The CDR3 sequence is CASSYTPTGDTEAFF. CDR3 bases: TGTGCCAGCAGCTATACCCCGACAGGGGACACTGAAGCTTTCTTT.

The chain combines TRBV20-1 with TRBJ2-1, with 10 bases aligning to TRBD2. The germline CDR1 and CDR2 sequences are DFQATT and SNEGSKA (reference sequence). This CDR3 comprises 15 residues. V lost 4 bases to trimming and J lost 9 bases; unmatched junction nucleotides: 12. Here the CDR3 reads CSAKPLAGASFEQFF. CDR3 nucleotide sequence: TGCAGTGCTAAGCCCCTAGCGGGGGCCTCGTTTGAGCAGTTCTTC.

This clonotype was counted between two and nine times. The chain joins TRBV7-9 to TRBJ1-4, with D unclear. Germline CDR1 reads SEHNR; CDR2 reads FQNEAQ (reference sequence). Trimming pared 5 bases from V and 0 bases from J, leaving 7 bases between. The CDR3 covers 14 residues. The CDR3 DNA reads TGTGCCAGCAGCCTATCAACAACTAATGAAAAACTGTTTTTT. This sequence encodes CASSLSTTNEKLFF.

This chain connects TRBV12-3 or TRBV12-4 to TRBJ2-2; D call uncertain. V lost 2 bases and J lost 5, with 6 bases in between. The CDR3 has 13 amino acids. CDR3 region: CASSLITTGELFF. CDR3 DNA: TGTGCCAGCAGTTTAATCACAACCGGGGAGCTGTTTTTT.

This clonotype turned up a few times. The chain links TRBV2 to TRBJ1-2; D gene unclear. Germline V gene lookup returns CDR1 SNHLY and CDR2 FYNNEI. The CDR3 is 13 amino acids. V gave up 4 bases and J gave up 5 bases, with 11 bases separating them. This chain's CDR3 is CASSVGELYGYTF. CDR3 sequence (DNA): TGTGCCAGCAGTGTGGGTGAACTATATGGCTACACCTTC.

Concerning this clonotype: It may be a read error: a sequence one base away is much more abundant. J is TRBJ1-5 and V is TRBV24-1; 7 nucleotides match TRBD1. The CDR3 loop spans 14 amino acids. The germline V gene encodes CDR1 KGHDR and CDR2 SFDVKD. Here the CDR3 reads CATSEPGGHQPQQF. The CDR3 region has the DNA TGTGCCACCAGTGAGCCAGGGGGGCATCAGCCCCAGCAATTT.

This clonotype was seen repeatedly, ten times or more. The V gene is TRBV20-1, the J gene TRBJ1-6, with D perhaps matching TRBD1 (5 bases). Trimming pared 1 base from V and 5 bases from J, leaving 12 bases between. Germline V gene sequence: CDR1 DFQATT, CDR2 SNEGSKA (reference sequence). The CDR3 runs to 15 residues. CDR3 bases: TGCAGTGCTAGAGTAGGGGTGATGCATAATTCACCCCTCCACTTT. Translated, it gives CSARVGVMHNSPLHF.

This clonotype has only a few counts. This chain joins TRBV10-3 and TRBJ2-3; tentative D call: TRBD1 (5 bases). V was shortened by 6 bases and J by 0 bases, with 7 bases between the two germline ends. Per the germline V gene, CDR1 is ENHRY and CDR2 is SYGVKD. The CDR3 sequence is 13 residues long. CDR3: CAISRQSTDTQYF. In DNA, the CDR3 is TGTGCCATCAGCCGACAGAGCACAGATACGCAGTATTTT.

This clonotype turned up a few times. In DNA form, the CDR3 reads TGTGCCAGCAGCCCGGGGACCAAAACCGAGCAGTACTTC. Translating it yields CASSPGTKTEQYF. The rearrangement links TRBV3-1 to TRBJ2-7, with D perhaps given as TRBD1 or TRBD2 (5 bases each). Germline loops: CDR1 LGHDT, CDR2 YNNKEL (reference sequence). Trimming left V 4 bases short and J 6 bases short, with 13 bases between. This CDR3 spans 13 amino acids.

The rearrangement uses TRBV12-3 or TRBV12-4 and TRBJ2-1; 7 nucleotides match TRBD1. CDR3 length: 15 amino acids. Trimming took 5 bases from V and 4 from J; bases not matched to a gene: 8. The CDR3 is CASSLTGTIYNEQFF. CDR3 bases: TGTGCCAGCAGTCTGACAGGGACGATATACAATGAGCAGTTCTTC.

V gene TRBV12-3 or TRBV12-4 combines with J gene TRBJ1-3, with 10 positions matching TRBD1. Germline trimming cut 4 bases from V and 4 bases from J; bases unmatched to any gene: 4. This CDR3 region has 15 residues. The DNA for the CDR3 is TGTGCCAGCAGTTACGACAGGGGGCGCGGAAACACCATATATTTT. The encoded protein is CASSYDRGRGNTIYF.